Presented here are 6 T cell receptor beta chains from one specimen sequenced in a study of follicular helper T cells after annual influenza vaccination. Time point meaning: 2014-2015 season, pre-vaccination. Generated by immunoSEQ multiplex PCR, the TCRdb table keeps only in-frame clones and is missing some. The table lists about 27,000 clones, roughly 80% of them singletons, with approximately 1.3% in the top ten. Sequences were derived from CXCR5+ CD38- circulating T follicular helper cells from blood, sampled on the day of influenza vaccination. Subset defined: circulating Tfh, non-naive CD4+CXCR5+PD-1+ (ICOS+CD38+ or ICOS-CD38-). The receptor set was obtained from an adult who received the influenza vaccine.

The genes are TRBV4-1 and TRBJ1-1; 10 bases line up with TRBD1. The CDR3 is made up of 17 amino acids. Germline values: CDR1 MGHRA, CDR2 YSYEKL. The V gene end was trimmed by 0 bases and the J gene end by 2 bases; junction bases not matched to a gene: 6. CDR3 in DNA: TGCGCCAGCAGCCAAGAGTTTAGGACAGGGGGTAACACTGAAGCTTTCTTT. This encodes CASSQEFRTGGNTEAFF.

The chain couples TRBV11-2 to TRBJ2-5; D is undetermined. CDR1 and CDR2 from the germline V gene are SGHAT and FQNNGV. The CDR3 totals 13 residues. V gave up 5 bases and J gave up 5 bases, with 12 bases separating them. The CDR3 region has the DNA TGTGCCAGCAGCGCTCGCCTCGGGGAGACCCAGTACTTC. Its translation: CASSARLGETQYF.

This clone came up a few times. V is TRBV5-8 and J is TRBJ1-5; 10 bases map to TRBD1. The CDR3 is 15 amino acids. Germline V CDR1 and CDR2: SGHTS, YDEGEE. V was pared by 4 bases and J by 7 bases, with 8 bases of the junction left unmatched. The CDR3 loop is CASSRTGGLDQPQHF. As DNA, the CDR3 is TGTGCCAGCAGCCGGACAGGGGGTTTAGACCAGCCCCAGCATTTT.

This clone was seen once. This rearrangement joins TRBV28 to TRBJ1-4, with 10 bases that match TRBD1. Germline-derived CDR1 and CDR2 are MDHEN and SYDVKM. After removal of 2 bases from V and 8 bases from J, the junction contained 5 bases not matched to a gene. This CDR3 is built from 15 residues. In nucleotides, the CDR3 is TGTGCCAGCAGTTTAAGACAGGGGGCTAGAGAAAAACTGTTTTTT. This sequence encodes CASSLRQGAREKLFF. Combining the CDR3 with reference TRBV28 and TRBJ1-4 gives the whole variable domain DVKVTQSSRYLVKRTGEKVFLECVQDMDHENMFWYRQDPGLGLRLIYFSYDVKMKEKGDIPEGYSVSREKKERFSLILESASTNQTSMYLCASSLRQGAREKLFFGSGTQLSVL.

The gene calls are TRBV30 and TRBJ1-2; D is uncertain. There are 14 residues in the CDR3. CDR1 and CDR2 (germline): GTSNPN, SVGIG (reference sequence). Trimming left V 5 bases short and J 7 bases short, with 20 bases between. The DNA for the CDR3 is TGTGCCTGGGGGCAGTGGATCCTCCGTCGTGGCTACACCTTC. Protein product: CAWGQWILRRGYTF.

The chain employs TRBV7-9 and TRBJ1-2; 7 bases fit TRBD1. The V segment lost 3 bases and the J segment 4 bases; nucleotides outside the gene matches: 8. The CDR3 runs 15 residues. CDR1 and CDR2 from the germline V gene are SEHNR and FQNEAQ (reference sequence). Here the CDR3 DNA reads TGTGCCAGCAGCTTCGGGACAGCCGACAGCTATGGCTACACCTTC. Residues: CASSFGTADSYGYTF.